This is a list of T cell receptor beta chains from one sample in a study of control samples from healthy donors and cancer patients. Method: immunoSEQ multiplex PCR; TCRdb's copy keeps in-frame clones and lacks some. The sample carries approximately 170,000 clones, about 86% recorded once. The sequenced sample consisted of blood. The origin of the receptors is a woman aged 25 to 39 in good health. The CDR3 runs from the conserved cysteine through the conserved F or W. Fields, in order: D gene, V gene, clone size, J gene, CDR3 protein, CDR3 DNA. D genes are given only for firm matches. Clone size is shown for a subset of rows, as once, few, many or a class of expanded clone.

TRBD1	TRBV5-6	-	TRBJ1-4	CASSWGTGEAKLFF	TGTGCCAGCAGCTGGGGGACAGGGGAAGCAAAACTGTTTTTT
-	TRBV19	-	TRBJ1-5	CASSQDSNQPQHF	TGTGCCAGTAGTCAAGATAGCAATCAGCCCCAGCATTTT
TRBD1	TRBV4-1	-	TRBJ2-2	CASSFERQGETGELFF	TGCGCCAGCAGTTTTGAGCGACAGGGGGAAACCGGGGAGCTGTTTTTT
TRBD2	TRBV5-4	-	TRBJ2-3	CASSKTAGELDTQYF	TGTGCCAGCAGTAAGACAGCGGGAGAGTTAGATACGCAGTATTTT
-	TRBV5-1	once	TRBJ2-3	CASSLSTDSYTDTQYF	TGCGCCAGCAGCTTGTCGACAGACAGCTACACAGATACGCAGTATTTT
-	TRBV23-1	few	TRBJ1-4	CASSQSRERDEKLFF	TGCGCCAGCAGTCAATCTAGGGAGAGGGATGAAAAACTGTTTTTT
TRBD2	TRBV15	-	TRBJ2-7	CATSRSGSLDEQYF	TGTGCCACCAGCAGAAGCGGGAGCTTGGACGAGCAGTACTTC
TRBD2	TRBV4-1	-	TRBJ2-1	CASSHGLAGRNEQFF	TGCGCCAGCAGCCACGGACTAGCGGGGCGGAATGAGCAGTTCTTC
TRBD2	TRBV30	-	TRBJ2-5	CAWSAGLATTQETQYF	TGTGCCTGGAGCGCGGGACTAGCGACAACCCAAGAGACCCAGTACTTC
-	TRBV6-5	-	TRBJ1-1	CASKGPNTEAFF	TGTGCCAGCAAAGGCCCGAACACTGAAGCTTTCTTT
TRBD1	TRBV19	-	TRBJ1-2	CASSSAGTGYGYTF	TGTGCCAGTAGTAGTGCCGGGACAGGTTATGGCTACACCTTC
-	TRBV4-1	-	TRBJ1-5	CASSQGGTENQPQHF	TGCGCCAGCAGCCAAGGAGGGACGGAGAATCAGCCCCAGCATTTT
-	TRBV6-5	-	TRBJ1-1	CASSYLWGPGSEAFF	TGTGCCAGCAGTTACCTATGGGGGCCCGGCTCGGAGGCTTTCTTT
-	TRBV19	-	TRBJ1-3	CATKPGLSSGNTIYF	TGTGCCACCAAACCGGGCCTCAGCTCTGGAAACACCATATATTTT
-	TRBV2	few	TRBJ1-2	CASSVQGLIYGYTF	TGTGCCAGCAGTGTTCAGGGCCTCATCTATGGCTACACCTTC
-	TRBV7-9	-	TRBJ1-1	CASSSLGATEAFF	TGTGCCAGCAGCTCCCTTGGGGCCACTGAAGCTTTCTTT
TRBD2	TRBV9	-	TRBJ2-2	CASSVTSGGPNTGELFF	TGTGCCAGCAGCGTGACTAGCGGGGGGCCTAACACCGGGGAGCTGTTTTTT
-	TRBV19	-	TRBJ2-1	CASSISREDEQFF	TGTGCCAGTAGTATCTCCAGGGAGGATGAGCAGTTCTTC